This T cell receptor (beta chain) was sequenced during a study of shared clonotypes between healthy human individuals. Every donor was a Caucasian adult from Nashville, Tennessee. The assay was carried out at the deep level. Sequencing was performed with immunoSEQ multiplex PCR; in TCRdb, only in-frame clones are kept and a portion is missing. The profile covers roughly 500,000 clones, with 90% to 96% appearing a single time and about 0.064% taken by the ten largest. Trimming stripped 6 bases from V and 1 base from J, with 16 bases between. CDR3 length equals 15 residues. Per the germline V gene, CDR1 is MNHEY and CDR2 is SVGAGI.

This clonotype was obtained from a woman in her thirties in good health. The V gene is TRBV6-5, the J gene TRBJ2-7; no clear D gene. The specimen sequenced was naive CD4+ T cells sorted from blood. The sample's subset: CD45RA+ positively selected. This chain's CDR3 is CASRRDADTSYEQYF. The CDR3 nucleotides read TGTGCCAGCAGACGCGACGCCGACACTTCCTACGAGCAGTACTTC.